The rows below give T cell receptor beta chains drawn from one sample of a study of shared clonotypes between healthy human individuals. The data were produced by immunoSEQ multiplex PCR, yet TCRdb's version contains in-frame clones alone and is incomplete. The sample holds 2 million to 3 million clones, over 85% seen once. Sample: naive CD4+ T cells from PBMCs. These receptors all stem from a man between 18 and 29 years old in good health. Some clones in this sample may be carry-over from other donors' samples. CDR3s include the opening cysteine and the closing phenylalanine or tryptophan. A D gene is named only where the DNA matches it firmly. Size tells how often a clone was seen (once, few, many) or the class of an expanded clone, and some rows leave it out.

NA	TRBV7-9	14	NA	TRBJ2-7	CASSTAARLDEQYF	TGTGCCAGCAGCACCGCAGCGAGGCTCGACGAGCAGTACTTC
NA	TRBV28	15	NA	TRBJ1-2	CASSLTGRVGYGYTF	TGTGCCAGCAGTTTGACGGGCAGGGTGGGCTATGGCTACACCTTC
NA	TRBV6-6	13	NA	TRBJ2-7	CASRSGRTYEQYF	TGTGCCAGCAGATCCGGTAGGACCTACGAGCAGTACTTC
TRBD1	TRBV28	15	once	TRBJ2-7	CASRPTGGLSYEQYF	TGTGCCAGCAGACCTACAGGGGGTCTGTCCTACGAGCAGTACTTC
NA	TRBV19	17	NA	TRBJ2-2	CASSNGQRRGDTGELFF	TGTGCCAGTAGTAATGGACAGCGGAGGGGGGACACCGGGGAGCTGTTTTTT
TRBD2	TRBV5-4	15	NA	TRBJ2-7	CASTQRAGGTYEQYF	TGTGCCAGCACCCAACGGGCGGGAGGTACCTACGAGCAGTACTTC
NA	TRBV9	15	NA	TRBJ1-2	CASSVDPGSNYGYTF	TGTGCCAGCAGCGTAGATCCAGGATCTAACTATGGCTACACCTTC
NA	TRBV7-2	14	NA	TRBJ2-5	CASSRGTIQETQYF	TGTGCCAGCAGCCGCGGGACAATACAAGAGACCCAGTACTTC
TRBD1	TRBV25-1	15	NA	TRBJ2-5	CASSEFRGDRETQYF	TGTGCCAGCAGTGAATTTCGAGGGGACAGAGAGACCCAGTACTTC
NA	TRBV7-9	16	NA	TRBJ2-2	CASSPGAQTYTGELFF	TGTGCCAGCAGCCCCGGGGCCCAGACGTACACCGGGGAGCTGTTTTTT
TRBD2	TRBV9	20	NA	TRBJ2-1	CASSVGGASGKASSYNEQFF	TGTGCCAGCAGCGTAGGCGGGGCTAGCGGGAAGGCCTCTTCCTACAATGAGCAGTTCTTC
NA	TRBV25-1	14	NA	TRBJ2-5	CASTQQGGKETQYF	TGTGCCAGCACCCAGCAGGGGGGTAAAGAGACCCAGTACTTC
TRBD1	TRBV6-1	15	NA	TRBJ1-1	CASSPIQGVNTEAFF	TGTGCCAGCAGTCCAATACAGGGGGTGAACACTGAAGCTTTCTTT
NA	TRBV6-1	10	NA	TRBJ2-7	CASSQGEQYF	TGTGCCAGCAGTCAGGGGGAGCAGTACTTC
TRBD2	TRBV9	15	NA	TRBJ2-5	CASSRTSGKGETQYF	TGTGCCAGCTCCCGGACTAGCGGGAAGGGAGAGACCCAGTACTTC
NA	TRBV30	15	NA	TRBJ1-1	CAWSPGVVMNTEAFF	TGTGCCTGGTCCCCAGGGGTAGTGATGAACACTGAAGCTTTCTTT
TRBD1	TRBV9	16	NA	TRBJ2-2	CASSVRTGASTGELFF	TGTGCCAGCAGCGTAAGGACAGGGGCGAGCACCGGGGAGCTGTTTTTT
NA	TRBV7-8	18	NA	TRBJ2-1	CASSLEGNSGRYYNEQFF	TGTGCCAGCAGCTTAGAGGGCAACAGCGGCCGGTACTACAATGAGCAGTTCTTC
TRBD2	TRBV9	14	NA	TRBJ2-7	CASSPIAGGNEQYF	TGTGCCAGCAGCCCCATAGCGGGGGGAAACGAGCAGTACTTC
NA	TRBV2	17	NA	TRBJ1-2	CASSEEARIPGGYGYTF	TGTGCCAGCAGTGAAGAGGCCAGGATCCCTGGGGGTTATGGCTACACCTTC
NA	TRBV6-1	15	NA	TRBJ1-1	CASNFETGPNTEAFF	TGTGCCAGCAACTTCGAGACAGGACCTAACACTGAAGCTTTCTTT
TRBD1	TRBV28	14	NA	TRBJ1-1	CASSLPGGNTEAFF	TGTGCCAGCAGCCTCCCAGGGGGTAACACTGAAGCTTTCTTT
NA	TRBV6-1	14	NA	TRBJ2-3	CASSEGPHTDTQYF	TGTGCCAGCAGTGAGGGGCCACACACAGATACGCAGTATTTT
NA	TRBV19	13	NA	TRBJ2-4	CASISFAKNIQYF	TGTGCCAGTATCTCGTTTGCCAAAAACATTCAGTACTTC
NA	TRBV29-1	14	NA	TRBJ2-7	CSVALLVGGTEQYF	TGCAGCGTTGCCCTTCTGGTGGGGGGCACCGAGCAGTACTTC
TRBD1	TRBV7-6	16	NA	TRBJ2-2	CASSPGTGIDTGELFF	TGTGCCAGCAGCCCCGGGACAGGGATTGACACCGGGGAGCTGTTTTTT
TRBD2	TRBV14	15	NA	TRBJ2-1	CASSQVGLAGSEQFF	TGTGCCAGCAGCCAAGTCGGACTAGCGGGGAGTGAGCAGTTCTTC
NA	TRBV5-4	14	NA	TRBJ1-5	CASSLEGSNQPQHF	TGTGCCAGCAGCTTGGAGGGGTCCAATCAGCCCCAGCATTTT
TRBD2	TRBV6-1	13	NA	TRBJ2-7	CASKAGLPYEQYF	TGTGCCAGCAAAGCGGGGTTACCCTACGAGCAGTACTTC
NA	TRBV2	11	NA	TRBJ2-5	CASTYQETQYF	TGTGCCAGCACGTACCAAGAGACCCAGTACTTC
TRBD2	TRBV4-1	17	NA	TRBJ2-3	CASSQAVGLAGPDTQYF	TGCGCCAGCAGCCAAGCCGTAGGACTAGCGGGCCCAGATACGCAGTATTTT
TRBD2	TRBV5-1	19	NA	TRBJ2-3	CASSPRLAGGRSSTDTQYF	TGCGCCAGCAGCCCTCGACTAGCGGGAGGGCGATCTAGCACAGATACGCAGTATTTT
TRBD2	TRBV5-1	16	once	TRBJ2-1	CASSSLGTTSYNEQFF	TGCGCCAGCAGCTCACTAGGGACTACCTCCTACAATGAGCAGTTCTTC
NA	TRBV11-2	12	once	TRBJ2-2	CASSMVGGELFF	TGTGCCAGCAGCATGGTGGGCGGGGAGCTGTTTTTT
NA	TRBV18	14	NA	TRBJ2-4	CASSTYPPWDIQYF	TGTGCCAGCTCAACATATCCACCCTGGGACATTCAGTACTTC
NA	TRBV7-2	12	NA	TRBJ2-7	CASSFFAYEQYF	TGTGCCAGCAGCTTTTTCGCCTACGAGCAGTACTTC
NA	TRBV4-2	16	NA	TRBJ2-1	CASSQDSPRSYNEQFF	TGTGCCAGCAGCCAAGATTCGCCTCGTTCCTACAATGAGCAGTTCTTC
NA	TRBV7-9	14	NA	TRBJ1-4	CASSLAAGGPKLFF	TGTGCCAGCAGCTTAGCTGCCGGGGGACCTAAACTGTTTTTT
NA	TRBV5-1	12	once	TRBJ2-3	CASSLDADTQYF	TGCGCCAGCAGCCTGGACGCAGATACGCAGTATTTT
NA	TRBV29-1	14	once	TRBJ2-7	CSVAGAGNLYEQYF	TGCAGCGTTGCCGGGGCTGGGAATCTTTACGAGCAGTACTTC
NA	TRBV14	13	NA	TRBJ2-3	CASSQGRAWAQYF	TGTGCCAGCAGCCAAGGCCGGGCTTGGGCGCAGTATTTT
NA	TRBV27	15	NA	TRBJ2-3	CASSFKRGSTDTQYF	TGTGCCAGCAGTTTTAAGCGCGGGAGCACAGATACGCAGTATTTT
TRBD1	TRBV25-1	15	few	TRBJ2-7	CASSEMGQGSHEQYF	TGTGCCAGCAGTGAAATGGGACAGGGGAGCCACGAGCAGTACTTC